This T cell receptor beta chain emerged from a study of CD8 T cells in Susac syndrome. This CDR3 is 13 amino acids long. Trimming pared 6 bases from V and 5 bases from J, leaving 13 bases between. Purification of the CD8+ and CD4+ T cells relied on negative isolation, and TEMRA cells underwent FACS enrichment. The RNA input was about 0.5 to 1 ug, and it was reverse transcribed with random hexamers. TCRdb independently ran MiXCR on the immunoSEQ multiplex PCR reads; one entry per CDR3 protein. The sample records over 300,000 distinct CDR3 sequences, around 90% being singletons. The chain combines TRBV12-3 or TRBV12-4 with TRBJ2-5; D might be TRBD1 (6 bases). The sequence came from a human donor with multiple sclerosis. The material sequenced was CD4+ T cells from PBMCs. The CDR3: CASRKRGLETQYF. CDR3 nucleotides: TGTGCCAGCAGAAAAAGGGGGTTGGAGACCCAGTACTTC.